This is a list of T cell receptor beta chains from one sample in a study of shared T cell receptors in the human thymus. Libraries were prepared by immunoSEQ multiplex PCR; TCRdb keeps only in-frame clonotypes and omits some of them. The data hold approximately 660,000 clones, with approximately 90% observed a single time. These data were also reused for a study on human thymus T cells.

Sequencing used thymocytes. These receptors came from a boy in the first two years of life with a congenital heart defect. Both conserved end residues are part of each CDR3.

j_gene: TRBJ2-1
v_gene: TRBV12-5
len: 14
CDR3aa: CASGPPWGRNEQFF

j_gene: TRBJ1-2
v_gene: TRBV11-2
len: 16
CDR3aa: CASSSPFGRAVSGYTF

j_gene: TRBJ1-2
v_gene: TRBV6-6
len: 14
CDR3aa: CASRCGTHCYGYTF

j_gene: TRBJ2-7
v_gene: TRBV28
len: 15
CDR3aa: CASSFPGARLSEQYF

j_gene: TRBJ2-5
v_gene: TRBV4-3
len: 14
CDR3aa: CASSPARGRETQYF

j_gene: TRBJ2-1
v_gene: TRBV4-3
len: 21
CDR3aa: CASSQGDPGLARHHSYNEQFF

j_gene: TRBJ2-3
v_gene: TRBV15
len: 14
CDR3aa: CATSRDRVTDTQYF

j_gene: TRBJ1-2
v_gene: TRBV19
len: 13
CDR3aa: CASSPGRAYGYTF

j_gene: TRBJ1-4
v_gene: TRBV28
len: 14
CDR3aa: CASSLEGACEKLFF

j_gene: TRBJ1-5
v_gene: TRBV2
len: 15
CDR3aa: CASRVGRGGNQPQHF

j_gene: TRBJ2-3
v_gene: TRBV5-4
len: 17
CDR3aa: CASSIPSGREGTDTQYF

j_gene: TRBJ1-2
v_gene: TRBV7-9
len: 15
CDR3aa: CASSLSQRTGAGYTF

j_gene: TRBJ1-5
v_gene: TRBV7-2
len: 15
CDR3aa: CASSPGQGKDQPQHF

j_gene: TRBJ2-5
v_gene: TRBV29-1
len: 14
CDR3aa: CSPSGRPYQETQYF

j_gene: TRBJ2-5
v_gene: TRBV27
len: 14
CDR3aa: CASSCREPQETQYF

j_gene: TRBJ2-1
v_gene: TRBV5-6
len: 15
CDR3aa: CASSLAGGPVNEQFF

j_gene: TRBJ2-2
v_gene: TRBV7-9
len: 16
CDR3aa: CASSQPDGANTGELFF

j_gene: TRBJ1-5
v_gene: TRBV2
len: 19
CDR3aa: CASSGENRGQSRGNQPQHF

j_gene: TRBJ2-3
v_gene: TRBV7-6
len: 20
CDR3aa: CASSLSAGVAGTPLNGTQYF

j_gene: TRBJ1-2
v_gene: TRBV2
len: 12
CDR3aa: CASSEGGGGYTF

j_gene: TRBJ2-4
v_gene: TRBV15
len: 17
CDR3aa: CATSRELTSGMIDIQYF

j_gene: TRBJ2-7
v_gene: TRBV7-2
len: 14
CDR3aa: CASSQGDINYEQYF

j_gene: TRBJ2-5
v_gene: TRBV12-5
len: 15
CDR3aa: CASGSPREGLETQYF

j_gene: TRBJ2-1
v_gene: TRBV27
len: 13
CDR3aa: CASSTTGDNEQFF

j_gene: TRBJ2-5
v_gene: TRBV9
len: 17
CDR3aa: CASSVGWGGSRTETQYF

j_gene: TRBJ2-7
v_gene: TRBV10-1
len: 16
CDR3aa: CASSAGTSGGAYEQYF

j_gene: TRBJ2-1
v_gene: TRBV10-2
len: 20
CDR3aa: CASHASPGQRLAGAFNEQFF

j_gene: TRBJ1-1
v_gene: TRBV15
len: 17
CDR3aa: CATSRDRRRGGGTEAFF

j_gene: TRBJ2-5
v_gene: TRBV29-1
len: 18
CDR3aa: CSVVDSSRLAGVEETQYF

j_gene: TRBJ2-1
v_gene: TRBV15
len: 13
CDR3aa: CATSRVRGGDQFF

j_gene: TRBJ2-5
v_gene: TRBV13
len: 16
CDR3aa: CASSPVPSEYQETQYF

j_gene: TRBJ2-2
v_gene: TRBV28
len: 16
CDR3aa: CASSITHSGRAGELFF

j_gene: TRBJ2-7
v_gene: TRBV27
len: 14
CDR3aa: CASSFQDRGYEQYF